This T cell receptor beta chain derives from a study of T cells in Graves' hyperthyroidism and ophthalmopathy. Study summary: Peripheral blood collection took place at initial diagnosis, before any treatment. Broader study findings: Median prediction lead before ophthalmopathy onset was around seven months with the model.

The ends lost 4 bases at V and 7 bases at J; junction bases unmatched: 12. CDR3 size: 16 residues. Germline V lookup: CDR1 SGHDT, CDR2 YYEEEE. Template material for amplifying TCR beta CDR3 regions consisted of RNA transcripts. When the TCR CDR3 underwent first-round RT-PCR, the HTBI primer set was used. TCRdb itself ran the multiplex PCR reads through MiXCR, one entry per CDR3 protein. The data hold about 360,000 distinct CDR3 sequences, with more than 15% observed a single time. As to this clonotype: The antigen is not known.

The chain is built from TRBV5-6 and TRBJ2-2, with 8 bases lining up with TRBD2. This receptor was identified in a woman younger than 30 with Graves' hyperthyroidism that later progressed to Graves' ophthalmopathy. Sequenced input: blood. The CDR3 DNA sequence: TGTGCCAGCAGCCGGACAAGGACTAGCTTGGGCGGGGAGCTGTTTTTT. Its translation: CASSRTRTSLGGELFF.